The entry below gives a single TCR beta chain sequence along with its context. Its antigen is undetermined. The data were taken from a study of CD8 T cells in ankylosing spondylitis. CDR1 and CDR2 from the germline V gene are SGHRS and YFSETQ. V gave up 0 bases and J gave up 6 bases, with 12 bases separating them. The CDR3 length is 15 residues. Points from the study as a whole: Seemingly distinctive of ankylosing spondylitis blood was a TCR beta motif formed by eight highly homologous variants. Certain motif variants had earlier appeared in reactive arthritis synovial fluid and blood.

TCRdb ran MiXCR on the 5' RACE reads and lists one entry per CDR3 protein. The data contain some 340,000 distinct CDR3 sequences, about 15% of them singletons. The V call is TRBV5-1, the J call TRBJ2-2; perhaps TRBD1 as D (5 bases). The sample was blood, either unsorted or a sorted T cell fraction (not recorded which). The origin of this receptor is a male donor with ankylosing spondylitis or in good health (not recorded which). CDR3 sequence (DNA): TGCGCCAGCAGCTTGGCCCTAGGGGCCGCCGGGGAGCTGTTTTTT. This gives the protein CASSLALGAAGELFF.